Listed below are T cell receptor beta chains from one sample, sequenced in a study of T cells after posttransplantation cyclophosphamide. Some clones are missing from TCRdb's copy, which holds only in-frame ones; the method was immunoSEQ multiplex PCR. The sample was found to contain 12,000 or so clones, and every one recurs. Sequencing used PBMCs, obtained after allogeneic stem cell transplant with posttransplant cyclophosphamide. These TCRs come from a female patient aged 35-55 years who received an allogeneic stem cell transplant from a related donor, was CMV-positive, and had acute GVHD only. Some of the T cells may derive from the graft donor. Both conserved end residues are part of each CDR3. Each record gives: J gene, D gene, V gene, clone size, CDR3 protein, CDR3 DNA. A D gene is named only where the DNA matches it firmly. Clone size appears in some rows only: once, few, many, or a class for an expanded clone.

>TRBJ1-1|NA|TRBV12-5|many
CASGLAIRDRDTEAFF
TGTGCTAGTGGTTTAGCGATCAGGGATCGGGACACTGAAGCTTTCTTT
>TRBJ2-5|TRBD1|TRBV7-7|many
CASSLGTGGETQYF
TGTGCTAGCAGCTTAGGGACAGGTGGGGAGACCCAGTACTTC
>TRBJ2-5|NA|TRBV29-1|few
CSVEGGKYQETQYF
TGCAGCGTTGAAGGGGGCAAGTACCAAGAGACCCAGTACTTC
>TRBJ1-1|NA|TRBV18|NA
CASSPPTVNTEAFF
TGTGCCAGCTCACCACCGACAGTGAACACTGAAGCTTTCTTT
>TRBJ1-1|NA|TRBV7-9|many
CASSLEGLNTEAFF
TGTGCCAGCAGCCTGGAGGGCCTTAACACTGAAGCTTTCTTT
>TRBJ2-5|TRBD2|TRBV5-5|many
CASSSRTSFEETQYF
TGTGCCAGCAGCTCCAGGACTAGTTTCGAAGAGACCCAGTACTTC
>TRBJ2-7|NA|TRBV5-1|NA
CASRSSYEQYF
TGCGCCAGCAGGTCCTCCTACGAGCAGTACTTC
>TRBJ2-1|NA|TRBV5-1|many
CASSSTTYNEQFF
TGCGCCAGCAGCTCAACGACATACAATGAGCAGTTCTTC
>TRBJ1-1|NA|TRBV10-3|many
CAIGRGTEAFF
TGTGCCATCGGTAGGGGCACTGAAGCTTTCTTT
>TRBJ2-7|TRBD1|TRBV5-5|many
CASSLTTGASYEQYF
TGTGCCAGCAGCTTGACCACAGGGGCCTCCTACGAGCAGTACTTC
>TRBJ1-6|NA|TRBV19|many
CASSMQGNSPLHF
TGTGCCAGTAGTATGCAGGGTAATTCACCCCTCCACTTT
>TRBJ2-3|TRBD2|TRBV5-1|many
CASKVEAGGDTQYF
TGCGCCAGCAAGGTGGAAGCGGGGGGGGATACGCAGTATTTT
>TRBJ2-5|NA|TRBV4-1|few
CASSQPPGSVGETQYF
TGCGCCAGCAGCCAGCCCCCCGGCAGCGTGGGAGAGACCCAGTACTTC
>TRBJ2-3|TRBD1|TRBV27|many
CASRSGTARTDTQYF
TGTGCCAGCAGGTCAGGGACAGCCCGCACAGATACGCAGTATTTT
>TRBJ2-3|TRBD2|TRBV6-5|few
CASSQLAGATDTQYF
TGTGCCAGCAGCCAACTAGCGGGGGCCACAGATACGCAGTATTTT
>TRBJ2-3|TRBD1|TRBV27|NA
CASSLWQGAGYTQYF
TGTGCCAGCAGTTTATGGCAGGGGGCGGGTTATACGCAGTATTTT
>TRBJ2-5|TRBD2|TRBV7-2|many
CASSLARTSGTSAQYF
TGTGCCAGCAGCTTAGCGAGGACTAGCGGGACCTCCGCCCAGTACTTC
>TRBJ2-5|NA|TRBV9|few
CASSVYGGQETQYF
TGTGCCAGCAGCGTATACGGGGGTCAAGAGACCCAGTACTTC